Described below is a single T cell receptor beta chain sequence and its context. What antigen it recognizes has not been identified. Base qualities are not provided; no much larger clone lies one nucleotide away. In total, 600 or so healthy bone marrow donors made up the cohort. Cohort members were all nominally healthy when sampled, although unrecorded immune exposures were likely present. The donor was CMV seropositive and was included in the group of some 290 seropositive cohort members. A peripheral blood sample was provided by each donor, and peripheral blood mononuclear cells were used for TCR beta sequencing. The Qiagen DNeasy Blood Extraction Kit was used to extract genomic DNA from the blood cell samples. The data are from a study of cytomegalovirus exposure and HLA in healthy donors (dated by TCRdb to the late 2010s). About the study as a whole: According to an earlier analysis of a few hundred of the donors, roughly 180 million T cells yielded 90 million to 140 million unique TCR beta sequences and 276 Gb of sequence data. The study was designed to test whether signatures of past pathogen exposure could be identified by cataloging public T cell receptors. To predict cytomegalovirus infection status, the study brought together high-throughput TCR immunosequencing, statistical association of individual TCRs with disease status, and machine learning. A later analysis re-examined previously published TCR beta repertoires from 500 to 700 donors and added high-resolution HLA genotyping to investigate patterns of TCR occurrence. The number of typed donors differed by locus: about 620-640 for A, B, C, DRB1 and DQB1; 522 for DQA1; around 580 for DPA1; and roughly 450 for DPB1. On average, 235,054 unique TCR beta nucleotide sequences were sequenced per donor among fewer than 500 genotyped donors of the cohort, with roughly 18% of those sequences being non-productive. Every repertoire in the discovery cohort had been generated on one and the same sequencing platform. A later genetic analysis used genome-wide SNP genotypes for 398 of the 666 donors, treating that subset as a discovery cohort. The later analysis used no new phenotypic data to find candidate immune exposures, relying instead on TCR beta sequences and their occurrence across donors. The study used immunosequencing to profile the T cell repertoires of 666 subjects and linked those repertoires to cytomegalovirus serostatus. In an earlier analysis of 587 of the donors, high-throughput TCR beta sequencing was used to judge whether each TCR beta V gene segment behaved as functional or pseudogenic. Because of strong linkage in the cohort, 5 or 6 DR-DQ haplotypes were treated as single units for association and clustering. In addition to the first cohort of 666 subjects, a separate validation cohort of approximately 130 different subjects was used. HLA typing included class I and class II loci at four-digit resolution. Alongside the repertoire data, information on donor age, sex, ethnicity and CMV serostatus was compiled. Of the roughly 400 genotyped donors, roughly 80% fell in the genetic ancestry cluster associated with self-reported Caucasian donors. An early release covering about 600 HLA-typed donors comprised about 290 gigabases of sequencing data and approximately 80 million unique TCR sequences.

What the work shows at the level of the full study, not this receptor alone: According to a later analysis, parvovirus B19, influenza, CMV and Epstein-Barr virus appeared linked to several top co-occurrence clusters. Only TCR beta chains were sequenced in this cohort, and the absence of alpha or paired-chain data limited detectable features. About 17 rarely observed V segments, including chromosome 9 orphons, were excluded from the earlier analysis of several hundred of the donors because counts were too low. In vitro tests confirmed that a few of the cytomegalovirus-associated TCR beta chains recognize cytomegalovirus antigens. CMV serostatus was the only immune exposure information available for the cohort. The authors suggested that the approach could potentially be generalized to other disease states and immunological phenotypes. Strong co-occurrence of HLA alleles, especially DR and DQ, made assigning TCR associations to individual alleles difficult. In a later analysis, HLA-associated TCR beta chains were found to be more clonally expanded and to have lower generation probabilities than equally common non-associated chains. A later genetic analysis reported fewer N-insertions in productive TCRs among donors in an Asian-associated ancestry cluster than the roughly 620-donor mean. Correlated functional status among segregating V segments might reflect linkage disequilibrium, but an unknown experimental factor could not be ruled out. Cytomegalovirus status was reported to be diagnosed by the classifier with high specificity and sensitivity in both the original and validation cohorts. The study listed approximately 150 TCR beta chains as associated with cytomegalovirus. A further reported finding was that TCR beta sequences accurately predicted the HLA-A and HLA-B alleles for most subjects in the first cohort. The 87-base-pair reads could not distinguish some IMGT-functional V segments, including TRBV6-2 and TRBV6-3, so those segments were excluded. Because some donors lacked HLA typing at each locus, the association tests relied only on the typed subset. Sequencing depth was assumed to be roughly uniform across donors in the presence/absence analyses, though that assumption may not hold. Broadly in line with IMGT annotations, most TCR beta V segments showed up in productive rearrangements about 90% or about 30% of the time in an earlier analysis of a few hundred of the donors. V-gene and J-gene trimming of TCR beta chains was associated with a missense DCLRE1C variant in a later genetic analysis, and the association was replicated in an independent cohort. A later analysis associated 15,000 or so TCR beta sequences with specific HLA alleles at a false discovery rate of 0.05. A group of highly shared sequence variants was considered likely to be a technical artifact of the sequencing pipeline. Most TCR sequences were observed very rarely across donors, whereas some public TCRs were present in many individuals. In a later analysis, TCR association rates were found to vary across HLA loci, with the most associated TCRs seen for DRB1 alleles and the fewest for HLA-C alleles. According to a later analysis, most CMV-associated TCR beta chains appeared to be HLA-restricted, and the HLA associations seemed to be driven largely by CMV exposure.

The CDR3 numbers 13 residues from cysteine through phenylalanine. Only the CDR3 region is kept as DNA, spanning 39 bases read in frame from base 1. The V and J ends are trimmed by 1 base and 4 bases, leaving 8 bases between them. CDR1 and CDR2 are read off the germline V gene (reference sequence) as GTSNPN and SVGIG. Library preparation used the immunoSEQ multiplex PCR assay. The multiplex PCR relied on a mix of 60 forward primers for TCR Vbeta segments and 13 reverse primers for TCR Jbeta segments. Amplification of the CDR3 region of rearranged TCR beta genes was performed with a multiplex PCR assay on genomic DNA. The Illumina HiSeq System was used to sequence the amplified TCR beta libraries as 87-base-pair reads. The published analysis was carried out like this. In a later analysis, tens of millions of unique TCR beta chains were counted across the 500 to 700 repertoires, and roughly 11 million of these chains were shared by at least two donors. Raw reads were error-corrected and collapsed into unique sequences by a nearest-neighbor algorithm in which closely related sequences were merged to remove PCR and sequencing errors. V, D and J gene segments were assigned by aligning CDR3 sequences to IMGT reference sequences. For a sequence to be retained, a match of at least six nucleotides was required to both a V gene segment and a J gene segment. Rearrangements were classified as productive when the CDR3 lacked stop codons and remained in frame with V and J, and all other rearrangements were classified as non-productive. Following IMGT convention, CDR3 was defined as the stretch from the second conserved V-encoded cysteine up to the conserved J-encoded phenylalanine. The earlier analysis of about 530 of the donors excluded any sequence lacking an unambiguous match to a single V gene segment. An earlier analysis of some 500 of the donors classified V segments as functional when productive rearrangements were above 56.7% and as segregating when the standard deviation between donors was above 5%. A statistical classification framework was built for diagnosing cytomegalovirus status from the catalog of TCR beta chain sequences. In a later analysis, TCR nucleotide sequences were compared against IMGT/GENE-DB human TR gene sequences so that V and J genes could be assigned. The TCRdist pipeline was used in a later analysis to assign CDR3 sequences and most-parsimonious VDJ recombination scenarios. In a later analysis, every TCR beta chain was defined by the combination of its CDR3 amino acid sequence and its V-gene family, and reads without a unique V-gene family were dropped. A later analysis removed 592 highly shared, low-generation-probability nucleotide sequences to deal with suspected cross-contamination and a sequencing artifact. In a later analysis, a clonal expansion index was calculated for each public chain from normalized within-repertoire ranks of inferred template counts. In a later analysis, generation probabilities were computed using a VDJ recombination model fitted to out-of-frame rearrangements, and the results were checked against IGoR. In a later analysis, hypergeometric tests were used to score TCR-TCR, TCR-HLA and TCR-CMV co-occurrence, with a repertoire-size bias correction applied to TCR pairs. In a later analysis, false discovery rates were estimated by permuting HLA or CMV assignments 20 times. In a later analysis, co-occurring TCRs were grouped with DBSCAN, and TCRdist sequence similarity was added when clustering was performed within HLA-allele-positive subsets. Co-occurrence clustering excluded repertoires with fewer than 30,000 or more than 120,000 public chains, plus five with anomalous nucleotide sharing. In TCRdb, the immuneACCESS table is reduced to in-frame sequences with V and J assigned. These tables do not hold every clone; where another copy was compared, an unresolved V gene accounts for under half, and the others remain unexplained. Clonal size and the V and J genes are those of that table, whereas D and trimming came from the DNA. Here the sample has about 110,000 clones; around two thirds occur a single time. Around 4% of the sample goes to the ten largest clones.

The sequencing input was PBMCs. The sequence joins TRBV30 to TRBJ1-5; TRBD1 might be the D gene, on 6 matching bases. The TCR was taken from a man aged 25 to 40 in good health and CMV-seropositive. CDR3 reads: CAWSEQGNQPQHF. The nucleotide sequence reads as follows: TGTGCCTGGAGTGAACAGGGTAATCAGCCCCAGCATTTT.